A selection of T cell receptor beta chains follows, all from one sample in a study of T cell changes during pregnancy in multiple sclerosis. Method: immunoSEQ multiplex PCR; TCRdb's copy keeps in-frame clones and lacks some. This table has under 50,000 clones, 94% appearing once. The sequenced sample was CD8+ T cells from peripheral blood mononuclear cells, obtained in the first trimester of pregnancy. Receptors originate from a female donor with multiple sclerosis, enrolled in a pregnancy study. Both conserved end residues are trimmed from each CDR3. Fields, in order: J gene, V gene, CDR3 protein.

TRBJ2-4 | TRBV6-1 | ASSESAGGPTIQY
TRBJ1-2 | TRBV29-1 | SVETGGPEGYT
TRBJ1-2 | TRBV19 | ASSIGRRDYYGYT
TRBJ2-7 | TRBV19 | ASSSRGRPYEQY
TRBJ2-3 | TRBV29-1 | SVWTGVADTQY
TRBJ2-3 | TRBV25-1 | ASSGRESSSDTQY
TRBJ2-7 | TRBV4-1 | ASSQGDSNPEQY
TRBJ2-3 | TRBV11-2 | ASSLEAGGYPPDTQY
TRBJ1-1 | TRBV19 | ASSFGTDAF
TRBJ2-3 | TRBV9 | ASSLRTSGYSTDTQY